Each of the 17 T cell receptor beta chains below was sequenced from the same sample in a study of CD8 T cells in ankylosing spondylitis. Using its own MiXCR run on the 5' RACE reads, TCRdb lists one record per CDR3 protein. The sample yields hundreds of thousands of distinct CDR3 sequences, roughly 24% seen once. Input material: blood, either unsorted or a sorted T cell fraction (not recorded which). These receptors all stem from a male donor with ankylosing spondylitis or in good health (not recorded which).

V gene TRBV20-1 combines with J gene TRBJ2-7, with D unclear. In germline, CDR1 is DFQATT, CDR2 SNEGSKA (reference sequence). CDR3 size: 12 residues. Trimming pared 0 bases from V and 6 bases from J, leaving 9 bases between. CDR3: CSARDVRFEQYF. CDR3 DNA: TGCAGTGCTAGAGATGTGAGGTTCGAGCAGTACTTC.

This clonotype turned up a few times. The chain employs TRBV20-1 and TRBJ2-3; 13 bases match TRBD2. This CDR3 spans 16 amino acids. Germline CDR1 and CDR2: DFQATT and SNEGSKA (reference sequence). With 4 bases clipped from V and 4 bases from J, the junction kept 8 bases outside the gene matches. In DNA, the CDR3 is TGCAGTGCTATTCTCGGGACTAGCGGGATAGCAGATACGCAGTATTTT. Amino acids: CSAILGTSGIADTQYF.

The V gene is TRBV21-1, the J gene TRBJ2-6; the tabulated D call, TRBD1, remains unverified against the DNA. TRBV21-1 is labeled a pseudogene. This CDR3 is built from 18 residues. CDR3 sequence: CASRNRTGGSSGANVLTF. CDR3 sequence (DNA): TGTGCCAGCAGGAACAGGACAGGGGGCTCTTCTGGGGCCAACGTCCTGACTTTC.

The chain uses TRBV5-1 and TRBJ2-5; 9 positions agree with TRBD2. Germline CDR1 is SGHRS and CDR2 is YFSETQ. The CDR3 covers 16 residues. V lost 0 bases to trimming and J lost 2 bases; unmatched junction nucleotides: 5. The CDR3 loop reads CASSLVGTSLQETQYF. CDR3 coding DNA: TGCGCCAGCAGCTTGGTCGGGACTAGCCTACAAGAGACCCAGTACTTC.

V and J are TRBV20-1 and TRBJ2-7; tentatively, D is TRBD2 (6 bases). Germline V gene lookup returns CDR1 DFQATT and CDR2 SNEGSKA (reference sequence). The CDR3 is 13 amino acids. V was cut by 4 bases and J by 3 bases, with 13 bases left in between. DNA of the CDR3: TGCAGTGCTACCCCGGGACTTTACTACGAGCAGTACTTC. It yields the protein CSATPGLYYEQYF.

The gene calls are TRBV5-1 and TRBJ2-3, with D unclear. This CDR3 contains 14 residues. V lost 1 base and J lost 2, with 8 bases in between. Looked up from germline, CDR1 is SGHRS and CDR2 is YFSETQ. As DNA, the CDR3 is TGCGCCAGCAGCTTGCGACATTACACAGATACGCAGTATTTT. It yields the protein CASSLRHYTDTQYF.

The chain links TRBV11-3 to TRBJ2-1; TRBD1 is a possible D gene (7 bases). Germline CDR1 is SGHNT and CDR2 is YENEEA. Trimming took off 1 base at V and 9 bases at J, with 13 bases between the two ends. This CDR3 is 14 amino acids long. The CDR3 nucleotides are TGTGCCAGCAGCTTAGGCTGGCAGGGGGGTGAGCAGTTCTTC. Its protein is CASSLGWQGGEQFF.

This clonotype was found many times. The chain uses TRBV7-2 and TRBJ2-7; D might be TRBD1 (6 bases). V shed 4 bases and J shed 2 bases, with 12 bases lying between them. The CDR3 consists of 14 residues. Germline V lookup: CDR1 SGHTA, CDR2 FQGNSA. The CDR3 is CASSSDRLTYEQYF. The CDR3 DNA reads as TGTGCCAGCAGCTCCGACAGGTTAACCTACGAGCAGTACTTC.

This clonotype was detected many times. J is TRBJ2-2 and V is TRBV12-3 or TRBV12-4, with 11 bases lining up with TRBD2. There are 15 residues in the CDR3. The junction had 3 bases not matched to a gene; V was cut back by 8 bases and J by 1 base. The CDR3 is CASATSGRNTGELFF. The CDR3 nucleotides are TGTGCCAGCGCCACTAGCGGGAGGAACACCGGGGAGCTGTTTTTT.

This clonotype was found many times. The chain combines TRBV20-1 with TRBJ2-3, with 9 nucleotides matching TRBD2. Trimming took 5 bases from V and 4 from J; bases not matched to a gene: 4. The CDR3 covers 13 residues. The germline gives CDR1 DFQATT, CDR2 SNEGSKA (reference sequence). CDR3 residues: CSAVAGAADTQYF. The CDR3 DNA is TGCAGTGCTGTAGCGGGAGCGGCAGATACGCAGTATTTT.

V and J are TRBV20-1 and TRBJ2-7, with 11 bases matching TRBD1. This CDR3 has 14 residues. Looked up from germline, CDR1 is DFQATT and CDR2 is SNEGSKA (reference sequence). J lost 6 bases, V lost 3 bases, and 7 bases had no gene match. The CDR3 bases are TGCAGTGCTAGGGCGGGGACAGGGGGTCCCGAGCAGTACTTC. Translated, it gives CSARAGTGGPEQYF.

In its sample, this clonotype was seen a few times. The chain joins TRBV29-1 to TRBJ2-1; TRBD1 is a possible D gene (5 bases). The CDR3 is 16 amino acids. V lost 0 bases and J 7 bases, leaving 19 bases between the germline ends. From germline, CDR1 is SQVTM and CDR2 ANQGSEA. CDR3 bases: TGCAGCGTTGAAGATAGAGGCAGGGCCAAATGGAATGAGCAGTTCTTC. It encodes CSVEDRGRAKWNEQFF.

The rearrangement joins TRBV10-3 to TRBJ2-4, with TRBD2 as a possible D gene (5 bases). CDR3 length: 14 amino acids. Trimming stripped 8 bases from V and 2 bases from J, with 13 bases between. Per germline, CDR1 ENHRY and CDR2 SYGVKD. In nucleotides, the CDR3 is TGTGCCATCGGTCCCTCGGGGACCAAAAACATTCAGTACTTC. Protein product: CAIGPSGTKNIQYF.

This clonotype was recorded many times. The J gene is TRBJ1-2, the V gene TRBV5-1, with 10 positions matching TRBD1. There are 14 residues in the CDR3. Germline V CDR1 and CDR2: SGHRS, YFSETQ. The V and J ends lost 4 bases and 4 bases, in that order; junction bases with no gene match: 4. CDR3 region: CASSAGTGVYGYTF. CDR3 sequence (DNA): TGCGCCAGCAGCGCCGGGACAGGGGTCTATGGCTACACCTTC.

CDR3: CSARLAGLYEQYF. CDR3 nucleotide sequence: TGCAGCGCCCGGCTAGCGGGTTTGTACGAGCAGTACTTC. V gene TRBV29-1 combines with J gene TRBJ2-7, with 8 bases aligning to TRBD2. The J segment lost 4 bases and the V segment lost 7 bases, leaving 9 bases of the junction unmatched. This CDR3 is built from 13 residues. Per germline, CDR1 SQVTM and CDR2 ANQGSEA.

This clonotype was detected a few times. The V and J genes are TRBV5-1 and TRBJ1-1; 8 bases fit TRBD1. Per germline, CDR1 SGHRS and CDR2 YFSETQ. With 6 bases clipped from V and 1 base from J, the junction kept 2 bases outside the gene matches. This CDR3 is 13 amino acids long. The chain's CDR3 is CASNGQGNTEAFF. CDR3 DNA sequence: TGCGCCAGCAACGGACAGGGGAACACTGAAGCTTTCTTT.

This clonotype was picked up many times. The CDR3 sequence: CSVETSRTGANVLTF. The CDR3 DNA reads TGCAGCGTTGAGACTAGTCGAACTGGGGCCAACGTCCTGACTTTC. The rearrangement joins TRBV29-1 to TRBJ2-6; the D gene is possibly TRBD2 (6 bases). CDR1 SQVTM and CDR2 ANQGSEA come from the germline V gene. V lost 3 bases to trimming and J lost 2 bases, with 11 bases between them. This CDR3 has 15 residues.